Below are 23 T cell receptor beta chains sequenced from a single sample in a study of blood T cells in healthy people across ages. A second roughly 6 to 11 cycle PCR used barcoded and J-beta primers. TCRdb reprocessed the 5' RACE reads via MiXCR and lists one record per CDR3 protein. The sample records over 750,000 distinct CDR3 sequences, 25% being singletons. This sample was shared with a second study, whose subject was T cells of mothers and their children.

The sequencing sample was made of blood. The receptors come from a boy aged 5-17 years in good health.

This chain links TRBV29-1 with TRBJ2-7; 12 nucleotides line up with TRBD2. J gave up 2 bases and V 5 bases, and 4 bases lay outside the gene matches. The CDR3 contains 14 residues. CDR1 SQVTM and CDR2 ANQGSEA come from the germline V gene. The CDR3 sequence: CSVLAGGLTYEQYF. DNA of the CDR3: TGCAGCGTTCTAGCGGGAGGGCTAACCTACGAGCAGTACTTC.

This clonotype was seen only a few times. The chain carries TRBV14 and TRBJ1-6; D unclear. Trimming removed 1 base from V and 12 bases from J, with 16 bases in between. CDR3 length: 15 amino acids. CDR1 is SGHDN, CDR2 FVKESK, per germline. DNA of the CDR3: TGTGCCAGCAGCCAAGGAGGGCAGGTTTTCGGACCCCTCCACTTT. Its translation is CASSQGGQVFGPLHF.

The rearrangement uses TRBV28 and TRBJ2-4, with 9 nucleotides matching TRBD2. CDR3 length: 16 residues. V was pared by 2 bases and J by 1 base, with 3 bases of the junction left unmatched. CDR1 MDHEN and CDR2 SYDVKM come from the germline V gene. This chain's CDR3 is CASSLRLAGAKNIQYF. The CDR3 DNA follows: TGTGCCAGCAGTTTAAGGCTAGCGGGGGCCAAAAACATTCAGTACTTC.

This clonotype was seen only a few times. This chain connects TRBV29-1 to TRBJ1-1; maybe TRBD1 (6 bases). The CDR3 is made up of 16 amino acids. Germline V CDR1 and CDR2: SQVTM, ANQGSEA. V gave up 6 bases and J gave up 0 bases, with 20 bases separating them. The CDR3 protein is CSVTGTNSLVNTEAFF. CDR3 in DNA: TGCAGCGTCACCGGGACAAACTCACTCGTGAACACTGAAGCTTTCTTT.

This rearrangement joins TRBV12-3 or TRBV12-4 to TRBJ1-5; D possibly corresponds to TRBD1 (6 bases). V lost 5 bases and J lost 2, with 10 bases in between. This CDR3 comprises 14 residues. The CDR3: CASSPNRGNQPQHF. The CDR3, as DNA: TGTGCCAGCAGTCCAAACAGGGGCAATCAGCCCCAGCATTTT.

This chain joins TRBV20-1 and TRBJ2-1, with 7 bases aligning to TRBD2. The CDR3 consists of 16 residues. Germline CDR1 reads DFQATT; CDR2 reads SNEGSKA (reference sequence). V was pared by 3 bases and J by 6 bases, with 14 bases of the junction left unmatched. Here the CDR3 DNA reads TGCAGTGCTAGTGGAGCTAGCGGAGTTGTTATCAATGAGCAGTTCTTC. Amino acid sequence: CSASGASGVVINEQFF.

The CDR3 DNA is TGTGCCAGCAGTTTCTCAGGGGAGGGCGAGCAGTACTTC. This encodes CASSFSGEGEQYF. The rearrangement joins TRBV12-3 or TRBV12-4 to TRBJ2-7; weak D call: TRBD2 (7 bases). This CDR3 has 13 amino acids. Deletions cut 3 bases from V and 6 bases from J, with 12 bases between.

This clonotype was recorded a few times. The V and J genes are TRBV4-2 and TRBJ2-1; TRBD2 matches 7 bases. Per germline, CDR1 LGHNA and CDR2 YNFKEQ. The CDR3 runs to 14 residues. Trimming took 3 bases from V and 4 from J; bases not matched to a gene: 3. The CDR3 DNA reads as TGTGCCAGCAGCCAGCCGGGACTATACAATGAGCAGTTCTTC. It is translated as CASSQPGLYNEQFF.

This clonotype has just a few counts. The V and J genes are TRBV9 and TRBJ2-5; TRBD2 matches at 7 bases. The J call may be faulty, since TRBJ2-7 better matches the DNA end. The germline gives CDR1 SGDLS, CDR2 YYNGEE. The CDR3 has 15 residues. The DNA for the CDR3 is TGTGCCAGCAGCGTACAGTGGGAGGGCCTCACCGAGCAGTACTTC. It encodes CASSVQWEGLTEQYF.

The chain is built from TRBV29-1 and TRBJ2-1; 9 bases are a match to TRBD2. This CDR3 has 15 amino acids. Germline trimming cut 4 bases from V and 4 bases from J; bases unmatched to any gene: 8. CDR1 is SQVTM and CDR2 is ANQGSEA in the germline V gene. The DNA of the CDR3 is TGCAGCGTTGTATCGCTAGCGGGAATATACAATGAGCAGTTCTTC. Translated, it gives CSVVSLAGIYNEQFF.

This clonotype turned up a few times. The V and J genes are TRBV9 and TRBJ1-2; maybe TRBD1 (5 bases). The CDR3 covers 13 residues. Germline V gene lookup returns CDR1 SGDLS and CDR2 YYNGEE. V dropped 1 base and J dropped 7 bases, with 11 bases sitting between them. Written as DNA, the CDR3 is TGTGCCAGCAGCGTAATAGGAGGGGCTGGCTACACCTTC. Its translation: CASSVIGGAGYTF.

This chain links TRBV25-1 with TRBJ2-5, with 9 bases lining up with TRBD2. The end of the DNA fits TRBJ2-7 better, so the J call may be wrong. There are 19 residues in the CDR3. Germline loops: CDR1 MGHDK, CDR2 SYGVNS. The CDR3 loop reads CASSGTGPLMTSGYYEQYF. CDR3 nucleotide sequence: TGTGCCAGCAGTGGTACAGGACCACTAATGACTAGCGGATACTACGAGCAGTACTTC.

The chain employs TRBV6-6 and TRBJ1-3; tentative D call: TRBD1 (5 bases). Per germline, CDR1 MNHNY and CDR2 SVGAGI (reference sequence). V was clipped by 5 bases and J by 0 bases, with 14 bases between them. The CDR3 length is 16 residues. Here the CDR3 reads CASSGTGGTSGNTIYF. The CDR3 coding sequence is TGTGCCAGCAGTGGGACGGGCGGCACCTCTGGAAACACCATATATTTT.

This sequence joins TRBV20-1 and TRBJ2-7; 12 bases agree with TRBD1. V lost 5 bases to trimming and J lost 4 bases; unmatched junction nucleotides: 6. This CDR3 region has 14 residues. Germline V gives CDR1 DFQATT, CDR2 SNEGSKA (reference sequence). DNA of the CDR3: TGCAGTGCTTTACCGGGACAGGGGGCTTACGAGCAGTACTTC. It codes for CSALPGQGAYEQYF.

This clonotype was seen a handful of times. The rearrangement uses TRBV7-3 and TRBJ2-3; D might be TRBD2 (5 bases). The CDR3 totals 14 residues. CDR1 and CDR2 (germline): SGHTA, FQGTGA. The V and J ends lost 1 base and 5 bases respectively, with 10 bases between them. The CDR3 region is CASSLNGVGDTQYF. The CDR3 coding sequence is TGTGCCAGCAGCTTAAACGGGGTTGGAGATACGCAGTATTTT. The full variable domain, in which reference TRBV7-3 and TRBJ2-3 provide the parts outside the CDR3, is GAGVSQTPSNKVTEKGKYVELRCDPISGHTALYWYRQSLGQGPEFLIYFQGTGAADDSGLPNDRFFAVRPEGSVSTLKIQRTERGDSAVYLCASSLNGVGDTQYFGPGTRLTVL.

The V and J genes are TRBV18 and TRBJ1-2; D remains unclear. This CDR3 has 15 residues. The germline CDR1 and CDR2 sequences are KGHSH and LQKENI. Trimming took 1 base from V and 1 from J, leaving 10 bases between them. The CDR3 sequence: CASSPLPIINYGYTF. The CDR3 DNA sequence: TGTGCCAGCTCACCACTCCCGATTATTAACTATGGCTACACCTTC. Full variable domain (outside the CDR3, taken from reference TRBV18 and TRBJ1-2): NAGVMQNPRHLVRRRGQEARLRCSPMKGHSHVYWYRQLPEEGLKFMVYLQKENIIDESGMPKERFSAEFPKEGPSILRIQQVVRGDSAAYFCASSPLPIINYGYTFGSGTRLTVV.

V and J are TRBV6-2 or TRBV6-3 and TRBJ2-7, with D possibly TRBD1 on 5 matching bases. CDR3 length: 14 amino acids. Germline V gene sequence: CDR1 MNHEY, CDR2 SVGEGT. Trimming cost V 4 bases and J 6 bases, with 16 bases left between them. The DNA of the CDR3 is TGTGCCAGCAGTTGGGATCTAGGGGCCGCCGAGCAGTACTTC. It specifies CASSWDLGAAEQYF.

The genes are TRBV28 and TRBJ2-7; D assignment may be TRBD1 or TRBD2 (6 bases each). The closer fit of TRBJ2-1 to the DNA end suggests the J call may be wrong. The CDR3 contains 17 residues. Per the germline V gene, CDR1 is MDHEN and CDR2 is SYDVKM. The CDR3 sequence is CASSDSGATLHSGEQFF. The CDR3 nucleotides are TGTGCCAGCAGTGACTCAGGGGCGACTCTACATAGCGGTGAGCAGTTCTTC.

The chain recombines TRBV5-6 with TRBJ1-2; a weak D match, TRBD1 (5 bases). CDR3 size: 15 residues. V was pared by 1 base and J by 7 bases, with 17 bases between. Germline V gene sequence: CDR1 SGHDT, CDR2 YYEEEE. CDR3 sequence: CASSLYPQGSGGYTF. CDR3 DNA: TGTGCCAGCAGCTTGTATCCGCAGGGATCTGGTGGCTACACCTTC.

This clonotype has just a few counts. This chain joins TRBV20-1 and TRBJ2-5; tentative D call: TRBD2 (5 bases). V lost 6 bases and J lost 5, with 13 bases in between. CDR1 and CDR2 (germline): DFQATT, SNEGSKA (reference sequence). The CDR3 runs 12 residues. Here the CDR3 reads CSARTERETQYF. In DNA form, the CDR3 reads TGCAGTGCAAGGACGGAGCGGGAGACCCAGTACTTC.

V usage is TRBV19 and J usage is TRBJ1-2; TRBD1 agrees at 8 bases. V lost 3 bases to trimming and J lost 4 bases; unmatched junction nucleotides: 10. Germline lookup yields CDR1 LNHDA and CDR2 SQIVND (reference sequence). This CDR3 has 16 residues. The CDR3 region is CASSILPGGATYGYTF. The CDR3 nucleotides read TGTGCCAGTAGTATTCTCCCAGGGGGCGCGACCTATGGCTACACCTTC.

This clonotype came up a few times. Written as DNA, the CDR3 is TGCAGTGCTAGAGATGGGATCGATACGCAGTATTTT. Translating gives CSARDGIDTQYF. The rearrangement links TRBV20-1 to TRBJ2-3; D uncertain. The germline gives CDR1 DFQATT, CDR2 SNEGSKA (reference sequence). This CDR3 comprises 12 residues. The V end was cut by 0 bases, the J end by 6 bases, with 7 bases between.

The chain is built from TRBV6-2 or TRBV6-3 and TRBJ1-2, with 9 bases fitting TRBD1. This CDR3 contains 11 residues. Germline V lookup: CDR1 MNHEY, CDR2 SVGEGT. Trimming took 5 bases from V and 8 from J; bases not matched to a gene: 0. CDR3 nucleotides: TGTGCCAGCAGTACAGGGGGCGGCTACACCTTC. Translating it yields CASSTGGGYTF.